These 28 T cell receptor beta chains were sequenced from one sample in a study of immune heterogeneity within non-small cell lung tumors. Amplification of the TCR beta CDR3 was achieved through multiplex PCR with 32 V and 13 J primers. TCRdb fed the multiplex PCR reads into MiXCR, producing one record per CDR3 protein. The sample consists of 8,000 to 11,000 distinct CDR3 sequences, around a sixth of them appearing once. For each sample, template was 600 ng of bulk tumor genomic DNA. Each primary tumor yielded several biopsies, collected far apart from one another at surgery. Patients underwent curative surgery for non-small cell lung cancer (untreated and newly diagnosed). Sequencing input: lung tumor tissue. The source is a man aged 40-50 years with non-small cell lung cancer.

This clonotype was counted once. Since a much larger clone is just one base distant, this may be a read error. The chain uses TRBV6-2 or TRBV6-3 and TRBJ2-4, with TRBD1 identical over 12 bases. This CDR3 contains 15 residues. With V trimmed by 5 bases and J by 5 bases, 4 bases remained unmatched. Germline V CDR1 and CDR2: MNHEY, SVGEGT. The CDR3 sequence: CASSGDRGHENIQYF. The CDR3 region has the DNA TGTGCCAGCAGTGGGGACAGGGGGCACGAAAACATTCAGTACTTC.

The chain employs TRBV12-3 or TRBV12-4 and TRBJ1-2; perhaps TRBD1 as D (5 bases). The CDR3 loop spans 17 amino acids. V was pared by 8 bases and J by 2 bases, with 24 bases between. This chain's CDR3 is CASSINIEGSLNYGYTF. CDR3 nucleotide sequence: TGTGCCAGCTCCATAAATATAGAGGGGAGTTTAAACTATGGCTACACCTTC.

This clonotype has at least ten counts. The chain has TRBV24-1 and TRBJ2-4; the D is unclear. This CDR3 has 19 amino acids. Germline values: CDR1 KGHDR, CDR2 SFDVKD. Trimming stripped 8 bases from V and 1 base from J, with 26 bases between. The CDR3 reads CATTLRGNRNDFAKNIQYF. CDR3 nucleotide sequence: TGTGCCACCACCCTAAGAGGTAATAGGAATGATTTTGCCAAAAACATTCAGTACTTC.

This clonotype has ten or more counts. The chain has TRBV6-1 and TRBJ2-3; D is perhaps TRBD1 (6 bases). The length of the CDR3 is 15 residues. V gave up 1 base and J gave up 6 bases, with 14 bases separating them. Germline V gene data show CDR1 as MNHNS and CDR2 as SASEGT. The CDR3, as DNA: TGTGCCAGCAGTGAAGAGGTGGGGGCCTGGGATACGCAGTATTTT. Its protein is CASSEEVGAWDTQYF.

This clonotype is categorized as medium-sized. The J gene is TRBJ2-1, the V gene TRBV28; D may match TRBD1 or TRBD2 (5 bases each). CDR1 and CDR2 (germline): MDHEN, SYDVKM. V lost 5 bases and J 2 bases, leaving 10 bases between the germline ends. This CDR3 is 14 amino acids long. CDR3 bases: TGTGCCAGCAGTGCCGGGACGGCCTACAATGAGCAGTTCTTC. Its protein is CASSAGTAYNEQFF.

This clonotype has a count of ten or more. The chain combines TRBV4-1 with TRBJ1-2, with 9 bases identical to TRBD1. Germline CDR1 is MGHRA and CDR2 is YSYEKL. The CDR3 is made up of 14 amino acids. J lost 7 bases, V lost 2 bases, and 5 bases had no gene match. CDR3 sequence: CASSQPQGASGYTF. The CDR3 DNA is TGCGCCAGCAGCCAACCACAGGGGGCGAGTGGCTACACCTTC.

This clonotype was counted ten times or more. Mismatch with germline at one junction end may stem from a read error. The chain employs TRBV7-7 and TRBJ2-7, with a weak D call TRBD1 (5 bases). Germline CDR1 reads SSHAT; CDR2 reads FNYEAQ (reference sequence). The CDR3 totals 15 residues. CDR3 sequence: CASSLEAGPSYEQYF. CDR3 in DNA: TGTGCTAGCAGCTTAGAGGCAGGGCCCTCCTACGAGCAGTACTTC. Looking up the rest from reference TRBV7-7 and TRBJ2-7 gives the full variable domain: GAGVSQSPRYKVTKRGQDVTLRCDPISSHATLYWYQQALGQGPEFLTYFNYEAQPDKSGLPSDRFSAERPEGSISTLTIQRTEQRDSAMYRCASSLEAGPSYEQYFGPGTRLTVT.

This clonotype appeared once. One base away lies a much larger clone, so this may be a sequencing read error. This sequence joins TRBV5-6 and TRBJ2-4; weak D call: TRBD1 (6 bases). The V gene lost 3 bases and the J gene lost 2 bases, with 15 bases spanning the gap. The CDR3 sequence is 16 residues long. In germline, CDR1 is SGHDT, CDR2 YYEEEE. CDR3 in DNA: TGTGCCAGCAGCTGGGCAGGGGCCTTTTCCAAAAACATTCAGTACTTC. It specifies CASSWAGAFSKNIQYF.

By sample share, this clonotype is medium-sized (0.01 to 0.1%). The gene calls are TRBV11-1 and TRBJ2-3; 7 bases map to TRBD2. This CDR3 is built from 18 residues. With 5 bases clipped from V and 0 bases from J, the junction kept 14 bases outside the gene matches. CDR1 and CDR2 from the germline V gene are SGHAT and FQDESV (reference sequence). The CDR3 DNA follows: TGTGCCAGCAGCCGCCTTCCACTAGCGAGTCCTAGCACAGATACGCAGTATTTT. Protein product: CASSRLPLASPSTDTQYF.

As for this clonotype: A much larger clone differs by one base, so this may be a read error. This chain joins TRBV20-1 and TRBJ2-3; 7 bases match TRBD2. Trimming cost V 5 bases and J 5 bases; bases outside gene matches: 10. Germline-derived CDR1 and CDR2 are DFQATT and SNEGSKA (reference sequence). The CDR3 runs to 14 residues. The CDR3 DNA is TGCAGTGCTCATCTAGCGGCAGAGCGAGATACGCAGTATTTT. This encodes CSAHLAAERDTQYF.

Relative to its sample, this clonotype is medium-sized. The chain couples TRBV2 to TRBJ1-2, with 10 bases identical to TRBD1. Germline CDR1 is SNHLY and CDR2 is FYNNEI. Trimming cost V 3 bases and J 1 base; bases outside gene matches: 5. This CDR3 comprises 16 residues. This chain's CDR3 is CASSEETGGLNYGYTF. The DNA of the CDR3 is TGTGCCAGCAGTGAGGAGACAGGGGGCCTTAACTATGGCTACACCTTC.

Points on this clonotype: Relative to the germline gene, one junction end is altered; a read error may explain this. The CDR3 DNA reads TGTGCCACCAGTGACTTAACGGACAGGGGAAGGGAGGAGACCAAGTACTTC. It is translated as CATSDLTDRGREETKYF. The chain carries TRBV24-1 and TRBJ2-5; 9 nucleotides match TRBD1. Germline V gene sequence: CDR1 KGHDR, CDR2 SFDVKD. The CDR3 has 17 residues.

This clonotype is deemed medium-sized (0.01 to 0.1%). This rearrangement joins TRBV18 to TRBJ1-2, with D unclear. CDR3 length: 15 residues. V gave up 3 bases and J gave up 5 bases, with 16 bases separating them. Germline loops: CDR1 KGHSH, CDR2 LQKENI. The CDR3 reads CASSPRAEARYGYTF. The CDR3 nucleotides read TGTGCCAGCTCACCTCGGGCGGAGGCCCGTTATGGCTACACCTTC. The full variable domain, in which reference TRBV18 and TRBJ1-2 provide the parts outside the CDR3, is NAGVMQNPRHLVRRRGQEARLRCSPMKGHSHVYWYRQLPEEGLKFMVYLQKENIIDESGMPKERFSAEFPKEGPSILRIQQVVRGDSAAYFCASSPRAEARYGYTFGSGTRLTVV.

Many counts were recorded for this clonotype. The chain links TRBV19 to TRBJ2-1; the D gene could be TRBD1 or TRBD2 (5 bases each). V was pared by 7 bases and J by 8 bases, with 18 bases between. Germline CDR1 is LNHDA and CDR2 is SQIVND (reference sequence). The CDR3 contains 14 residues. The CDR3 sequence: CASKPGGRGYEQFF. The CDR3 DNA sequence: TGTGCCAGTAAACCTGGAGGAAGGGGCTATGAGCAGTTCTTC.

The chain is built from TRBV3-1 and TRBJ2-1; 9 bases agree with TRBD2. This CDR3 is built from 19 residues. V lost 4 bases, J lost 0 bases, and 13 bases stayed unmatched. Germline V CDR1 and CDR2: LGHDT, YNNKEL (reference sequence). This CDR3 reads CASSPDGSGGPSSYNEQFF. CDR3 sequence (DNA): TGTGCCAGCAGCCCCGACGGGAGCGGGGGGCCGAGCTCCTACAATGAGCAGTTCTTC.

This clonotype was observed at least ten times. The rearrangement uses TRBV6-4 and TRBJ2-2; D not resolved. V was trimmed by 3 bases and J by 1 base, leaving 6 bases between them. There are 14 residues in the CDR3. Germline values: CDR1 MRHNA, CDR2 SNTAGT. The CDR3 protein is CASSEGWNTGELFF. The CDR3, as DNA: TGTGCCAGCAGTGAGGGGTGGAACACCGGGGAGCTGTTTTTT.

This clonotype counts as medium-sized (0.01 to 0.1%). The rearrangement uses TRBV11-3 and TRBJ2-2; no firm D call. Germline lookup yields CDR1 SGHNT and CDR2 YENEEA. The length of the CDR3 is 13 residues. V shed 5 bases and J shed 4 bases, with 8 bases lying between them. The chain's CDR3 is CASSRTFTGELFF. In nucleotides, the CDR3 is TGTGCCAGCAGCCGGACGTTCACCGGGGAGCTGTTTTTT.

This clonotype is labeled medium-sized (0.01 to 0.1%). V is TRBV24-1 and J is TRBJ2-3; TRBD1 matches 9 bases. With 2 bases clipped from V and 3 bases from J, the junction kept 2 bases outside the gene matches. In germline, CDR1 is KGHDR, CDR2 SFDVKD. This CDR3 is 15 amino acids long. Here the CDR3 reads CATSDSGQGTDTQYF. The CDR3 DNA is TGTGCCACCAGTGATTCGGGACAGGGAACAGATACGCAGTATTTT.

Comment on this clonotype: No conserved phenylalanine or tryptophan is present at the end of the CDR3, so a read error is the likely explanation. It is unclear where the CDR3 begins or ends on the DNA, so no DNA is shown, and the CDR3 is as TCRdb lists it. The V and J genes are TRBV20-1 and TRBJ2-3; the table's D call TRBD2 went unverified against the DNA. Germline-derived CDR1 and CDR2 are DFQATT and SNEGSKA (reference sequence). 16 amino acids form the CDR3, both terminal residues included. The CDR3 protein is CSAPRGTSGVEQYFGP.

This clonotype was detected a few times. V and J are TRBV7-6 and TRBJ2-2, with D uncertain. Germline CDR1 is SGHVS and CDR2 is FNYEAQ. The CDR3 loop spans 12 amino acids. Trimming cost V 3 bases and J 7 bases, with 6 bases left between them. CDR3 amino acids: CASSFGGGELFF. Here the CDR3 DNA reads TGTGCCAGCAGCTTCGGCGGCGGGGAGCTGTTTTTT.

The chain carries TRBV7-2 and TRBJ2-7, with D uncertain. With 6 bases removed from V and 2 bases from J, the gap between germline ends came to 5 bases. Germline CDR1 is SGHTA and CDR2 is FQGNSA. CDR3 length equals 11 residues. CDR3 DNA sequence: TGTGCCAGCAGTCTTACCTACGAGCAGTACTTC. Residues: CASSLTYEQYF.

This clonotype is medium-sized within its sample. V usage is TRBV7-6 and J usage is TRBJ1-6; no clear D. The V and J ends lost 2 bases and 5 bases respectively, with 19 bases between them. CDR1 and CDR2 (germline): SGHVS, FNYEAQ. The CDR3 covers 18 residues. The CDR3 loop is CASSLQPPSGVDNSPLHF. The CDR3 coding sequence is TGTGCCAGCAGCTTACAGCCCCCTTCAGGAGTTGATAATTCACCCCTCCACTTT. Full variable domain (outside the CDR3, taken from reference TRBV7-6 and TRBJ1-6): GAGVSQSPRYKVTKRGQDVALRCDPISGHVSLYWYRQALGQGPEFLTYFNYEAQQDKSGLPNDRFSAERPEGSISTLTIQRTEQRDSAMYRCASSLQPPSGVDNSPLHFGNGTRLTVT.

This clonotype was seen many times. The chain combines TRBV7-9 with TRBJ2-5, with 8 bases matching TRBD2. Germline CDR1 and CDR2: SEHNR and FQNEAQ (reference sequence). Trimming removed 5 bases from V and 4 bases from J; junction bases left unmatched: 6. This CDR3 has 14 amino acids. CDR3 DNA: TGTGCCAGCAGCACCAGCGGGAGCGTAGAGACCCAGTACTTC. It encodes CASSTSGSVETQYF.

This clonotype is medium-sized in the sample. This rearrangement joins TRBV18 to TRBJ2-7; no clear D. V lost 3 bases to trimming and J lost 6 bases, with 6 bases between them. This CDR3 is 11 amino acids long. CDR1 is KGHSH, CDR2 LQKENI, per germline. CDR3 sequence (DNA): TGTGCCAGCTCACCGGCGCGCGAGCAGTACTTC. It encodes CASSPAREQYF.

This clonotype is labeled medium-sized. The junction shows a germline mismatch at one end, possibly a read error. The J gene is TRBJ1-5, the V gene TRBV2, with 7 positions matching TRBD1. The CDR3 consists of 14 residues. Germline V CDR1 and CDR2: SNHLY, FYNNEI. The DNA of the CDR3 is TGTGCCAGCAGTGAAGCCACTTGGGGACAGCGCCAGCATTTT. Amino acids: CASSEATWGQRQHF.

A few counts support this clonotype. This chain connects TRBV7-9 to TRBJ2-1; D is ambiguous. CDR3 length: 15 residues. Trimming removed 2 bases from V and 4 bases from J, with 12 bases in between. Germline V gene sequence: CDR1 SEHNR, CDR2 FQNEAQ (reference sequence). The DNA for the CDR3 is TGTGCCAGCAGCTTATCCCTCCCTAATTACAATGAGCAGTTCTTC. Protein product: CASSLSLPNYNEQFF.

Note on this clonotype: A much larger clone lies a single base off, so this may be a read error. The genes are TRBV6-1 and TRBJ2-1, with 10 bases that match TRBD1. V dropped 7 bases and J dropped 6; count of bases not matched to a gene: 3. Per the germline V gene, CDR1 is MNHNS and CDR2 is SASEGT. The CDR3 has 13 residues. CDR3 DNA: TGTGCCAGCATCCGACAGGGGGCCAATGAGCAGTTCTTC. As protein: CASIRQGANEQFF.

Relative to its sample, this clonotype is medium-sized. The genes are TRBV7-2 and TRBJ2-7; D tentatively reads TRBD1 or TRBD2 (5 bases each). Germline CDR1 and CDR2: SGHTA and FQGNSA. This CDR3 comprises 12 residues. The V end was cut by 0 bases, the J end by 6 bases, with 6 bases between. CDR3 residues: CASSLAGVEQYF. CDR3 DNA: TGTGCCAGCAGCTTAGCGGGGGTCGAGCAGTACTTC.